This T cell receptor (beta chain) was identified during a study of T cells in Graves' hyperthyroidism and ophthalmopathy. In the ophthalmopathy cohort, Clinical Activity Score was at least 3, NOSPECS grade at least 4, and duration under 3 months. Diagnoses were made from clinical symptoms, serum measures (thyroxine and TRAb), thyroid ultrasound and orbital computed tomography. PBMCs stemmed from under 11 ml fresh peripheral blood. This clonotype was observed many times. The antigen is unknown. RNA transcripts provided the source from which TCR beta CDR3 regions were amplified. Primed by the HTBI set, a first-round RT-PCR was run on the TCR CDR3. TCRdb ran MiXCR on the multiplex PCR reads and lists one entry per CDR3 protein. Of fewer than 750,000 distinct CDR3 sequences listed, approximately 14% are singletons. Germline CDR1 is SGHTA and CDR2 is FQGTGA. The CDR3 is 14 amino acids. The trim removed 6 bases at V and 8 bases at J, leaving 7 bases unmatched.

Overall study findings and caveats: Most expanded thyroid clonotypes above 0.001 also appeared in blood.

The gene calls are TRBV7-3 and TRBJ2-1, with 10 bases aligning to TRBD1. Sample: blood. The TCR comes from a woman aged 50 to 60 with Graves' ophthalmopathy. CDR3: CASRQDRGHDEQFF. The CDR3 DNA reads TGTGCCAGCAGACAAGACAGGGGGCATGATGAGCAGTTCTTC.